This T cell receptor (beta chain) was profiled in a study of blood T cells in healthy people across ages. It was with a sample-barcoded 5' primer and a J-beta primer mix that a second PCR of roughly 7 to 11 cycles was run. Via MiXCR, TCRdb re-called the 5' RACE reads, giving one row per CDR3 protein. The top ten clones hold 10% to 15% of a sample with under 850,000 distinct CDR3 sequences, 35% to 40% of them seen once. The CDR3 runs 15 residues. Germline CDR1 MNHEY, CDR2 SVGAGI. Germline trimming cut 5 bases from V and 6 bases from J; bases unmatched to any gene: 7. The sequence derives from a man aged 18 to 35 in good health. Sequenced input: blood. The rearrangement uses TRBV6-5 and TRBJ2-1, with 10 nucleotides matching TRBD2. CDR3 nucleotides: TGTGCCAGCAGTCTAGCGGGGGCCCCAAGCAATGAGCAGTTCTTC. Its translation is CASSLAGAPSNEQFF.